Detailed here is one TCR beta chain. Its target is not known. The sample belongs to a study of blood T cells in healthy people across ages. Study results and caveats: One million T cells yielded diversity estimates that were considered underestimates.

A second roughly 6 to 11 cycle PCR used barcoded and J-beta primers. Through a template-switch adaptor with 12 random nucleotides, each cDNA molecule received a tag. One entry per CDR3 protein results from TCRdb running MiXCR on the 5' RACE reads. The table lists around 800,000 distinct CDR3 sequences, 25% to 30% of them singletons, with 3% in the top ten. This CDR3 region has 13 residues. Germline CDR1 is LNHDA and CDR2 is SQIVND (reference sequence). This sample was also put to use in a study of T cells of mothers and their children. This second study says: The study obtained over 8 million TCR beta CDR3 reads per mother and 2.5 million to 3.5 million per child.

The rearrangement joins TRBV19 to TRBJ2-5, with 9 bases lining up with TRBD1. TRBJ2-1 matches the DNA end more closely, so the J call is doubtful. Sequenced: blood. The TCR originated in a boy younger than 18 in good health. The CDR3 nucleotides are TGTGCCAGCACCCCGGGACAGGGATATGAGCAGTTCTTC. Translation: CASTPGQGYEQFF.